This is a list of T cell receptor beta chains from one sample in a study of T cells in tumors and immune-related adverse events. Only in-frame clones appear in the TCRdb table, and some are missing; sequencing was by immunoSEQ multiplex PCR. Here the sample spans about 22,000 clones, about nine tenths being singletons. The input for sequencing was lymph node tissue, taken from a patient treated with anti-PD-1 therapy. The source of these receptors is a female donor with metastatic renal cell carcinoma. Each CDR3 is given with its conserved first and last residue. A D gene is named only where the DNA matches it firmly. Rows give clone size only sometimes, using once, few, many, or a class for an expanded clone.

v_gene	abundance	d_gene	j_gene	CDR3aa	CDR3nt
TRBV7-2	.	TRBD1	TRBJ1-5	CASSPGTGYNPQHF	TGTGCCAGCAGCCCCGGGACAGGATACAATCCCCAGCATTTT
TRBV5-1	.	TRBD1	TRBJ1-2	CASSPRDRGLGTF	TGCGCCAGCAGCCCCCGGGACAGGGGTTTGGGTACCTTC
TRBV11-2	.	TRBD2	TRBJ2-1	CASSRRGTSGQIDEQFF	TGTGCCAGCAGCCGACGGGGGACTAGCGGGCAAATCGATGAGCAGTTCTTC
TRBV2	.	TRBD1	TRBJ2-1	CASRLGQGLNEQFF	TGTGCCAGCAGACTAGGACAGGGTCTTAATGAGCAGTTCTTC
TRBV10-2	.	TRBD2	TRBJ2-3	CASTRTSGGPDTQYF	TGCGCCAGCACCCGGACTAGCGGGGGCCCGGATACGCAGTATTTT
TRBV6-1	.	.	TRBJ1-2	CASSDQGNSNGYTF	TGTGCCAGCAGTGACCAGGGGAATTCTAATGGCTACACCTTC
TRBV29-1	.	.	TRBJ1-1	CSVERSQGAEAFF	TGCAGCGTTGAAAGGTCCCAGGGTGCTGAAGCTTTCTTT
TRBV6-1	.	.	TRBJ1-1	CASTTQPGEGTEAFF	TGTGCCAGCACCACACAACCCGGGGAGGGAACTGAAGCTTTCTTT
TRBV12-5	.	.	TRBJ2-7	CASGLVPGTSYEQYF	TGTGCTAGTGGTTTGGTCCCTGGAACAAGTTACGAGCAGTACTTC
TRBV7-2	.	TRBD1	TRBJ1-3	CASSLTGGNSGNTIYF	TGTGCCAGCAGCTTGACAGGGGGGAACTCTGGAAACACCATATATTTT
TRBV7-9	.	.	TRBJ2-5	CASSLAIVPGEKRETQYF	TGTGCCAGCAGCTTAGCGATAGTTCCGGGAGAGAAGCGAGAGACCCAGTACTTC
TRBV19	.	.	TRBJ1-4	CASTVPRGTSFGNEKLFF	TGTGCCAGTACCGTACCGAGAGGGACCAGTTTCGGGAATGAAAAACTGTTTTTT
TRBV29-1	.	TRBD1	TRBJ1-1	CSVDLGTGGTEAFF	TGCAGCGTTGACCTAGGGACAGGGGGCACTGAAGCTTTCTTT
TRBV5-1	few	.	TRBJ1-2	CASSLVGGPGSYGYTF	TGCGCCAGCAGCTTGGTTGGGGGCCCCGGGAGCTATGGCTACACCTTC
TRBV21-1	.	.	TRBJ2-5	CASSKETDDNLETQYF	TGTGCCAGCAGCAAAGAGACGGACGACAACCTAGAGACCCAGTACTTC
TRBV27	.	TRBD2	TRBJ2-7	CASSLSPGGYEQYF	TGTGCCAGCAGTTTAAGTCCGGGGGGCTACGAGCAGTACTTC
TRBV27	.	.	TRBJ1-2	CASTSWGSGYGYTF	TGTGCCAGCACCTCCTGGGGTTCTGGTTATGGCTACACCTTC
TRBV15	.	TRBD1	TRBJ2-1	CATNRDRVYNEQFF	TGTGCCACCAACCGGGACAGGGTCTACAATGAGCAGTTCTTC
TRBV5-4	.	TRBD1	TRBJ1-2	CASSLGTGSYGYTF	TGTGCCAGCAGCTTGGGGACAGGGAGCTATGGTTACACCTTC
TRBV12-5	once	.	TRBJ1-2	CASGLVGRSDYGYTF	TGTGCTAGTGGTTTGGTTGGGAGATCGGACTATGGCTACACCTTC
TRBV29-1	.	.	TRBJ1-2	CSVGEGNGYTF	TGCAGCGTTGGGGAAGGGAATGGCTACACCTTC
TRBV7-2	.	TRBD2	TRBJ2-5	CASSRTITSGGGPTQYF	TGTGCCAGCAGCCGTACCATAACTAGCGGAGGGGGGCCAACCCAGTACTTC
TRBV2	.	TRBD1	TRBJ1-1	CASRPGQGDAFF	TGTGCCAGCAGGCCGGGACAGGGGGACGCTTTCTTT
TRBV19	.	TRBD2	TRBJ2-1	CASGGSGGYNNEQFF	TGTGCCAGTGGGGGTAGCGGGGGATATAACAATGAGCAGTTCTTC
TRBV19	.	TRBD1	TRBJ1-3	CASGYQGANTIYF	TGTGCCAGTGGGTACCAGGGGGCAAACACCATATATTTT
TRBV19	.	.	TRBJ1-5	CASSLGVHSNQPQHF	TGTGCCAGTAGTCTCGGGGTTCATAGCAATCAGCCCCAGCATTTT
TRBV11-3	.	TRBD2	TRBJ2-3	CASKLTSGSTDTQYF	TGTGCCAGCAAGCTGACTAGCGGGAGCACAGATACGCAGTATTTT
TRBV2	.	TRBD2	TRBJ2-7	CASSLAGGHSYEQYF	TGTGCCAGCAGTCTAGCGGGGGGTCACTCCTACGAGCAGTACTTC
TRBV6-1	.	TRBD2	TRBJ2-1	CASSEAPGTSGFNEQFF	TGTGCCAGCAGTGAAGCCCCCGGGACTAGCGGTTTCAATGAGCAGTTCTTC
TRBV21-1	.	.	TRBJ2-3	CASTKVGTRGLGGDTQYF	TGTGCCAGCACCAAAGTGGGAACGCGGGGACTAGGGGGAGATACGCAGTATTTT
TRBV5-1	.	.	TRBJ1-3	CASSPLDTGLSGNTIYF	TGCGCCAGCAGCCCTCTAGATACGGGGCTCTCTGGAAACACCATATATTTT
TRBV28	once	.	TRBJ2-7	CASSLTSTYEQYF	TGTGCCAGCAGTTTAACCTCCACCTACGAGCAGTACTTC
TRBV11-3	.	TRBD1	TRBJ2-6	CASNRDSLVSGANVLTF	TGTGCCAGCAACAGGGACAGTTTAGTATCTGGGGCCAACGTCCTGACTTTC
TRBV5-5	.	.	TRBJ2-5	CASSLPQETQYF	TGTGCCAGCAGCTTACCCCAAGAGACCCAGTACTTC
TRBV6-1	.	.	TRBJ2-7	CASSEAYEQYF	TGTGCCAGCAGTGAGGCCTACGAGCAGTACTTC
TRBV19	.	.	TRBJ2-2	CASSPTPIPRTGELFF	TGTGCCAGTAGTCCGACTCCGATTCCGCGCACCGGGGAGCTGTTTTTT
TRBV10-3	.	TRBD2	TRBJ2-3	CAIRQAGDTDTQYF	TGTGCCATCAGGCAAGCGGGGGACACAGATACGCAGTATTTT
TRBV11-2	.	.	TRBJ2-7	CASSPDFHEQYF	TGTGCCAGCAGCCCCGATTTCCACGAGCAGTACTTC
TRBV6-5	few	.	TRBJ1-1	CASSRNLGTKGAFF	TGTGCCAGCAGTCGTAATCTTGGAACTAAGGGAGCTTTCTTT
TRBV15	once	.	TRBJ1-1	CATSKFWEGNTEAFF	TGTGCCACCAGCAAATTTTGGGAGGGGAACACTGAAGCTTTCTTT
TRBV20-1	once	.	TRBJ1-2	CSARWNGYTF	TGCAGTGCTAGGTGGAATGGCTACACCTTC
TRBV6-1	.	.	TRBJ1-2	CASSEGAYDYTF	TGTGCCAGCAGTGAGGGGGCATATGACTACACCTTC
TRBV4-2	.	.	TRBJ1-5	CASSRQSGEGQPQHF	TGTGCCAGCAGCCGCCAATCAGGGGAGGGCCAGCCCCAGCATTTT
TRBV4-2	.	.	TRBJ1-2	CASSQEGDGHPLYGYTF	TGTGCCAGCAGCCAAGAAGGAGACGGGCACCCGCTCTATGGCTACACCTTC
TRBV27	.	TRBD1	TRBJ2-5	CASSTLYHRGTQETQYF	TGTGCCAGCAGCACCTTATACCACAGGGGGACCCAAGAGACCCAGTACTTC
TRBV7-8	.	.	TRBJ2-7	CASALQGFGYEQYF	TGTGCCAGCGCCCTGCAAGGGTTTGGATACGAGCAGTACTTC
TRBV6-6	.	TRBD2	TRBJ2-5	CANTLGLAGGQETQYF	TGTGCCAACACCCTGGGACTAGCGGGGGGGCAAGAGACCCAGTACTTC
TRBV11-3	once	TRBD2	TRBJ2-1	CASSLFGLAGNEQFF	TGTGCCAGCAGCCTGTTCGGACTAGCGGGAAATGAGCAGTTCTTC
TRBV6-1	.	.	TRBJ2-5	CASSGLRGETQYF	TGTGCCAGCAGTGGATTACGGGGGGAGACCCAGTACTTC
TRBV5-1	.	TRBD2	TRBJ2-3	CASSSHKYTGTSGGTDTQYF	TGCGCCAGCAGCTCCCACAAATACACCGGGACTAGCGGGGGAACAGATACGCAGTATTTT
TRBV10-3	once	.	TRBJ1-2	CAISGENGDYGYTF	TGTGCCATCAGTGGGGAGAACGGCGACTATGGCTACACCTTC
TRBV6-6	once	.	TRBJ1-2	CATGEGWGYGYTF	TGTGCCACGGGGGAAGGGTGGGGCTATGGCTACACCTTC
TRBV5-5	.	.	TRBJ2-1	CASSWDVRAYNEQFF	TGTGCCAGCAGCTGGGACGTCCGGGCTTACAATGAGCAGTTCTTC
TRBV19	.	TRBD2	TRBJ2-7	CASSFTSGTYEQYF	TGTGCCAGTAGTTTTACTAGCGGCACCTACGAGCAGTACTTC
TRBV15	.	.	TRBJ1-1	CATSRGRGARTFF	TGTGCCACCAGCAGAGGTAGAGGGGCGCGAACTTTCTTT